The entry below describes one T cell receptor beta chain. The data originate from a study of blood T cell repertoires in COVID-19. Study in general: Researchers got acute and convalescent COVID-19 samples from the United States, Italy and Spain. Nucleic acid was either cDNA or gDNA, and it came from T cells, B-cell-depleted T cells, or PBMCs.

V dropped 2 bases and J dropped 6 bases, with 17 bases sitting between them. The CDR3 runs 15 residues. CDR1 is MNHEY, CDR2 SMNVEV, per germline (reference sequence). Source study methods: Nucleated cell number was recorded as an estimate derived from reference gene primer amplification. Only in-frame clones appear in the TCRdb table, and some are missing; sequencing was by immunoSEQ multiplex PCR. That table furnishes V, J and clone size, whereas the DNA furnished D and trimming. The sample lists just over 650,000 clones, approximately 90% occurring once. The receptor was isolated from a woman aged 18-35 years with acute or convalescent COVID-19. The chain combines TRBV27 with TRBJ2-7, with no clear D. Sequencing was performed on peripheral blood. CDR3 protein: CASSLSQAISTEQYF. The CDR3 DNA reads TGTGCCAGCAGTTTAAGCCAGGCTATTTCTACCGAGCAGTACTTC.